These T cell receptor beta chains were read from a single sample in a study of shared clonotypes between healthy human individuals. Libraries were prepared by immunoSEQ multiplex PCR; TCRdb keeps only in-frame clonotypes and omits some of them. This sample has about 1.5 million clones, with roughly 96% found just once. Material: naive CD4+ T cells sorted from blood. Every receptor here comes from a young man in good health. Each CDR3 is given without its conserved first and last residue.

v_call	j_call	cdr3_aa
TRBV19	TRBJ2-5	ASSARQGTQY
TRBV18	TRBJ1-2	ASSDVGGGYT
TRBV29-1	TRBJ2-7	SARDSIYEQY
TRBV27	TRBJ2-3	ASSFPEGGPPDTQY
TRBV19	TRBJ1-5	ASSQGDWQPQH
TRBV11-3	TRBJ2-1	ASSFRGAYNEQF
TRBV7-7	TRBJ2-3	ASISPEREGADTQY
TRBV5-6	TRBJ1-1	ASSYTGFVNTEAF
TRBV15	TRBJ1-4	ATSRRGQGFNEKLF
TRBV2	TRBJ2-3	ASSEGMGTDTQY
TRBV5-1	TRBJ2-2	ASSAGPNTGELF
TRBV2	TRBJ2-1	AIQGLAGLPSSYNEQF
TRBV6-4	TRBJ2-3	ASSSGAGWADTQY
TRBV5-5	TRBJ1-2	ASSWRPRDSRDGYT
TRBV10-2	TRBJ2-3	ASSESTGRRTDTQY
TRBV14	TRBJ2-7	ASSRRQVGDEQY
TRBV11-2	TRBJ2-3	ASSLPLDTQY
TRBV11-2	TRBJ2-7	ASSHYRQGGSYEQY
TRBV7-9	TRBJ2-5	ASSPTGETQY
TRBV27	TRBJ1-5	ASSPDRGANQPQH
TRBV5-5	TRBJ2-3	ASSPIAGGWDTQY
TRBV7-2	TRBJ2-7	ASSWRTGLGNEQY
TRBV5-8	TRBJ2-7	ASSLALGQPFYEQY
TRBV2	TRBJ2-7	ASLKGSYEQY
TRBV4-1	TRBJ2-3	ASSQADTQY